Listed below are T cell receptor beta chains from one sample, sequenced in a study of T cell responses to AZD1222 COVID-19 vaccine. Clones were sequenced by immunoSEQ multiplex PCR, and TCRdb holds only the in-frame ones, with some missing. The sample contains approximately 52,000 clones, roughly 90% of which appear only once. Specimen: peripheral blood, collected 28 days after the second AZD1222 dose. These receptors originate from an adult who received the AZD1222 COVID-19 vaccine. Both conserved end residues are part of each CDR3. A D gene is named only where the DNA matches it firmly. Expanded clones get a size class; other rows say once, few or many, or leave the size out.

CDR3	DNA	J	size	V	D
CASSPRGTGGNEKLFF	TGTGCCAGCAGCCCCCGTGGAACAGGGGGGAATGAAAAACTGTTTTTT	TRBJ1-4	.	TRBV7-2	TRBD1
CASSPRTSGRAADTQYF	TGTGCCAGCAGTCCGCGGACTAGCGGGAGGGCCGCAGATACGCAGTATTTT	TRBJ2-3	.	TRBV27	TRBD2
CASSPRLAGGREQFF	TGTGCCAGCAGCCCCCGACTAGCGGGAGGTAGAGAGCAGTTCTTC	TRBJ2-1	.	TRBV6-2/TRBV6-3	TRBD2
CASSVEVSVTYNEQFF	TGTGCCAGCAGCGTAGAGGTATCAGTAACCTACAATGAGCAGTTCTTC	TRBJ2-1	few	TRBV9	.
CATSRDQGSGNTIYF	TGTGCCACCAGCAGAGATCAGGGATCTGGAAACACCATATATTTT	TRBJ1-3	.	TRBV15	.
CASSEGGTEAFF	TGTGCCAGCAGTGAAGGGGGGACTGAAGCTTTCTTT	TRBJ1-1	once	TRBV2	.
CASSDSPGLAGGPGEQFF	TGTGCCAGCAGTGACAGCCCCGGACTAGCGGGAGGGCCCGGTGAGCAGTTCTTC	TRBJ2-1	.	TRBV6-4	TRBD2
CATSSMIRNTIYF	TGTGCCACCAGCAGTATGATCCGAAACACCATATATTTT	TRBJ1-3	.	TRBV15	.
CSVGAKTQYF	TGCAGCGTTGGGGCGAAGACCCAGTACTTC	TRBJ2-5	.	TRBV29-1	.
CASSIGYTTYEQYF	TGTGCCAGTAGTATAGGGTACACCACCTACGAGCAGTACTTC	TRBJ2-7	.	TRBV19	.
CASSGGNNQPQHF	TGTGCCAGCAGTGGGGGGAACAATCAGCCCCAGCATTTT	TRBJ1-5	.	TRBV9	.
CASSLAGTATGELFF	TGTGCCAGCAGCTTAGCCGGGACCGCCACCGGGGAGCTGTTTTTT	TRBJ2-2	.	TRBV11-3	.
CASSSPTLSSYEQYF	TGTGCCAGCAGTTCACCGACTCTTAGCTCCTACGAGCAGTACTTC	TRBJ2-7	.	TRBV6-6	.
CASSYRGNSPLHF	TGTGCCAGCAGTTATAGGGGAAATTCACCCCTCCACTTT	TRBJ1-6	.	TRBV6-2/TRBV6-3	.
CASSPKQETYGYTF	TGTGCCAGCTCACCAAAACAGGAAACCTATGGCTACACCTTC	TRBJ1-2	.	TRBV18	.
CASSIGGELAGQFF	TGTGCCAGTAGTATAGGTGGGGAGCTCGCCGGGCAGTTCTTC	TRBJ2-1	.	TRBV19	.
CSAPWPGEQYF	TGCAGCGCCCCGTGGCCGGGCGAGCAGTACTTC	TRBJ2-7	.	TRBV29-1	.
CASSITGITTGELFF	TGTGCCAGCAGCATCACCGGGATAACCACCGGGGAGCTGTTTTTT	TRBJ2-2	.	TRBV7-9	.